These 2 T cell receptor beta chains were sequenced from one sample in a study of metastatic and nonmetastatic thyroid tumors. Nobody among the patients had been given any treatment before thyroid surgery. TCRdb re-called clones from the PCR reads using MiXCR. The repertoire holds 4,000 to 6,000 clones, with under 30% as singletons. The specimen was adjacent normal tissue. The receptor source for this set is a female donor with papillary thyroid cancer or a benign thyroid nodule (not recorded which). Some clones in this sample may be carry-over from other donors' samples.

Judged by abundance, this clone is medium-sized. V is TRBV5-1 and J is TRBJ2-3; 8 positions match TRBD2. V shed 0 bases, J shed 6 bases, and the junction held 12 bases outside the gene matches. This CDR3 contains 17 residues. Germline V gene sequence: CDR1 SGHRS, CDR2 YFSETQ. The CDR3 coding sequence is TGCGCCAGCAGCTTGGGCCGCTCTAGCGGGCTAGGCGATACGCAGTATTTT. Protein: CASSLGRSSGLGDTQYF. The variable domain in full, completed from reference TRBV5-1 and TRBJ2-3, reads KAGVTQTPRYLIKTRGQQVTLSCSPISGHRSVSWYQQTPGQGLQFLFEYFSETQRNKGNFPGRFSGRQFSNSRSEMNVSTLELGDSALYLCASSLGRSSGLGDTQYFGPGTRLTVL.

This clone rates as medium-sized (0.01 to 0.1%). The chain has TRBV6-2 or TRBV6-3 and TRBJ2-5, with D perhaps matching TRBD1 (6 bases). Per the germline V gene, CDR1 is MNHEY and CDR2 is SVGEGT. The CDR3 is 14 amino acids. The V end lost 4 bases, the J end lost 5 bases, and 14 bases lay between the germline ends. CDR3 residues: CASSSLGQRETQYF. CDR3 nucleotides: TGTGCCAGCAGTTCACTCGGACAGAGGGAGACCCAGTACTTC.